This T cell receptor beta chain derives from a study of cytomegalovirus exposure and HLA in healthy donors. On the study more broadly: Genetic ancestry analysis placed around 76% of the 400 or so donors that were genotyped in the Caucasian-associated cluster.

The donors were healthy bone marrow donors. Primers for the PCR totalled 60 Vbeta and 13 Jbeta. This table comes from immunoSEQ multiplex PCR, and its TCRdb copy is limited to in-frame clones, with some not included. This sample yields approximately 37,000 clones, of which 80% are seen a single time; 6% belongs to the top ten. The table lists this clone with a count of one. Trimming cost V 2 bases and J 10 bases, with 21 bases left between them. The CDR3 is made up of 17 amino acids. CDR1 and CDR2 (germline): WSHSY, SAAADI. The origin of this receptor is a male donor in good health and CMV-seronegative. Sequenced sample: PBMCs. V gene TRBV10-2 combines with J gene TRBJ1-6; a possible D gene is TRBD1 (5 bases). CDR3 loop: CASSEQIPDRRESPLHF. The CDR3 DNA follows: TGCGCCAGCAGTGAGCAAATTCCAGACAGACGAGAATCACCCCTCCACTTT.